This T cell receptor beta chain was observed in a study of blood T cell repertoires in COVID-19. Across the study: Material from acute and convalescent COVID-19 was sourced from the United States, Italy and Spain.

The CDR3 covers 18 residues. Germline CDR1 is LNHDA and CDR2 is SQIVND (reference sequence). Unmatched junction bases numbered 19, after V lost 4 bases and J lost 5 bases. Measured with immunoSEQ multiplex PCR; TCRdb has only the in-frame clones, and not every one. Of about 250,000 clones in the sample, over 80% were seen once. Donors were grouped by their self-reported clinical history. This TCR came from a woman aged 18-29 years who had recovered from COVID-19. Sequenced input: PBMCs or T cells enriched from blood (not recorded which). The V gene is TRBV19, the J gene TRBJ1-2, with TRBD1 identical over 7 bases. The chain's CDR3 is CASSTRDRVLYYAYGYTF. As DNA, the CDR3 is TGTGCCAGTAGTACTCGCGACAGGGTTCTGTATTATGCGTATGGCTACACCTTC. The variable domain in full, completed from reference TRBV19 and TRBJ1-2, reads DGGITQSPKYLFRKEGQNVTLSCEQNLNHDAMYWYRQDPGQGLRLIYYSQIVNDFQKGDIAEGYSVSREKKESFPLTVTSAQKNPTAFYLCASSTRDRVLYYAYGYTFGSGTRLTVV.